Shown below are 24 T cell receptor beta chains from a single sample sequenced in a study of blood T cell repertoires in COVID-19. Clones were sequenced by immunoSEQ multiplex PCR, and TCRdb holds only the in-frame ones, with some missing. Of tens of thousands of clones listed, around 80% are singletons. The material sequenced was peripheral blood. These receptors were collected from a man in his 60s with acute or convalescent COVID-19.

The rearrangement uses TRBV18 and TRBJ1-5, with TRBD1 matching over 8 bases. The CDR3 runs to 15 residues. The trim removed 3 bases at V and 3 bases at J, leaving 4 bases unmatched. Germline CDR1 is KGHSH and CDR2 is LQKENI. CDR3 in DNA: TGTGCCAGCTCACCGGGACAGGCGCCCAATCAGCCCCAGCATTTT. Protein sequence: CASSPGQAPNQPQHF.

This chain uses TRBV24-1 with TRBJ2-1, with D perhaps TRBD1 (6 bases). With 3 bases removed from V and 9 bases from J, the gap between germline ends came to 11 bases. Germline lookup yields CDR1 KGHDR and CDR2 SFDVKD. The CDR3 is made up of 13 amino acids. The CDR3 DNA reads TGTGCCACCAGTGATAGGGGGTATGTTGAGCAGTTCTTC. Its translation: CATSDRGYVEQFF.

The chain links TRBV13 to TRBJ1-1, with 7 positions matching TRBD1. This CDR3 has 16 residues. Germline V gives CDR1 PRHDT, CDR2 FYEKMQ (reference sequence). The junction had 5 bases not matched to a gene; V was cut back by 0 bases and J by 1 base. In DNA form, the CDR3 reads TGTGCCAGCAGCTTAGGCCCGGGACAGACGAACACTGAAGCTTTCTTT. Protein: CASSLGPGQTNTEAFF.

In its sample, this clone was seen a few times. The V and J genes are TRBV30 and TRBJ1-2, with D perhaps TRBD1 (6 bases). This CDR3 is built from 15 residues. Germline-derived CDR1 and CDR2 are GTSNPN and SVGIG (reference sequence). V shed 0 bases and J shed 4 bases, with 15 bases lying between them. In nucleotides, the CDR3 is TGTGCCTGGAGTGTATCGGGGGGCGCGACCTATGGCTACACCTTC. It specifies CAWSVSGGATYGYTF.

This clone was counted a few times. The rearrangement links TRBV30 to TRBJ1-4, with D possibly TRBD1 on 5 matching bases. Germline V lookup: CDR1 GTSNPN, CDR2 SVGIG (reference sequence). This CDR3 comprises 13 residues. Trimming cost V 1 base and J 3 bases, with 6 bases left between them. CDR3: CAWSGGANEKLFF. The CDR3 DNA is TGTGCCTGGAGTGGGGGGGCTAATGAAAAACTGTTTTTT.

The CDR3 is CASRNLYSGTASEAFF. The DNA of the CDR3 is TGTGCCAGTAGAAACCTCTATTCCGGGACAGCCTCTGAAGCTTTCTTT. J is TRBJ1-1 and V is TRBV19; 7 bases are shared with TRBD1. J was trimmed by 6 bases and V by 6 bases; bases with no gene match: 16. The CDR3 is 16 residues long. Germline lookup yields CDR1 LNHDA and CDR2 SQIVND (reference sequence).

This clone occurred a few times. The V gene is TRBV27, the J gene TRBJ2-1, with D perhaps TRBD1 (5 bases). CDR1 and CDR2 from the germline V gene are MNHEY and SMNVEV (reference sequence). This CDR3 contains 15 residues. V was pared by 6 bases and J by 7 bases, with 19 bases between. CDR3 sequence reads: CASRRIKTGENEQFF. The CDR3 nucleotides read TGTGCCAGCAGGAGGATCAAAACAGGCGAAAATGAGCAGTTCTTC.

The gene calls are TRBV7-9 and TRBJ1-1; D ambiguous. Germline assignment: CDR1 SEHNR and CDR2 FQNEAQ (reference sequence). Trimming shortened V by 8 bases and J by 1 base, and 14 bases separated the two germline ends. The CDR3 is 14 amino acids. The CDR3 region is CASVSHTRNTEAFF. CDR3 coding DNA: TGTGCCAGCGTCTCCCACACCAGGAACACTGAAGCTTTCTTT.

V and J are TRBV19 and TRBJ2-4, with D perhaps TRBD1 (5 bases). Per germline, CDR1 LNHDA and CDR2 SQIVND (reference sequence). Deletions cut 3 bases from V and 8 bases from J, with 8 bases between. The CDR3 covers 12 residues. CDR3 nucleotide sequence: TGTGCCAGTAGTATTAGGGGTGACATTCAGTACTTC. Protein: CASSIRGDIQYF.

The chain has TRBV6-2 or TRBV6-3 and TRBJ2-1; 14 bases match TRBD2. Trimming cost V 4 bases and J 4 bases; bases outside gene matches: 3. This CDR3 region has 16 residues. Germline CDR1 and CDR2: MNHEY and SVGEGT. The CDR3, as DNA: TGTGCCAGCAGTTTTCGGACTAGCGGGGGGTACAATGAGCAGTTCTTC. Translation gives CASSFRTSGGYNEQFF.

V is TRBV28 and J is TRBJ1-1; D possibly corresponds to TRBD1 (5 bases). With 5 bases removed from V and 0 bases from J, the gap between germline ends came to 13 bases. The CDR3 loop spans 15 amino acids. The germline gives CDR1 MDHEN, CDR2 SYDVKM. Here the CDR3 reads CASSLSWTMNTEAFF. DNA for the CDR3: TGTGCCAGCAGTCTAAGCTGGACAATGAACACTGAAGCTTTCTTT.

In its sample, this clone was seen once. The chain links TRBV11-2 to TRBJ1-2; D is ambiguous. Per the germline V gene, CDR1 is SGHAT and CDR2 is FQNNGV. Trimming stripped 0 bases from V and 5 bases from J, with 10 bases between. CDR3 length: 14 amino acids. Here the CDR3 reads CASSLDRGGYGYTF. DNA of the CDR3: TGTGCCAGCAGCTTAGATCGGGGAGGATATGGCTACACCTTC.

The rearrangement links TRBV2 to TRBJ1-4; 8 bases line up with TRBD1. The CDR3 extends over 12 amino acids. After removal of 6 bases from V and 10 bases from J, the junction contained 4 bases not matched to a gene. Germline lookup yields CDR1 SNHLY and CDR2 FYNNEI. The CDR3 coding sequence is TGTGCCAGCAGCCCTGACAGGGGAAAACTGTTTTTT. Translating gives CASSPDRGKLFF.

The chain couples TRBV5-1 to TRBJ1-6; possibly TRBD1 for D (5 bases). The CDR3 loop spans 19 amino acids. CDR1 and CDR2 (germline): SGHRS, YFSETQ. V dropped 0 bases and J dropped 5 bases, with 21 bases sitting between them. For the CDR3, the DNA is TGCGCCAGCAGCTTGGACGGGGGGAAGTATGTTTCCGATAATTCACCCCTCCACTTT. This sequence encodes CASSLDGGKYVSDNSPLHF.

V gene TRBV28 combines with J gene TRBJ2-1; 8 bases line up with TRBD2. Looked up from germline, CDR1 is MDHEN and CDR2 is SYDVKM. The CDR3 has 14 residues. V was pared by 3 bases and J by 4 bases, with 2 bases of the junction left unmatched. The CDR3 is CASSFAGGYNEQFF. For the CDR3, the DNA is TGTGCCAGCAGTTTCGCGGGGGGATACAATGAGCAGTTCTTC.

This sequence joins TRBV25-1 and TRBJ1-1; 7 bases are shared with TRBD1. V was clipped by 6 bases and J by 10 bases; unmatched bases: 14. From germline, CDR1 is MGHDK and CDR2 SYGVNS. The CDR3 has 14 residues. The CDR3 bases are TGTGCCAGCAGGCCGACAGGGACTAGGTGGAGAGCTTTCTTT. It specifies CASRPTGTRWRAFF.

The chain carries TRBV19 and TRBJ1-1, with D uncertain. CDR1 and CDR2 (germline): LNHDA, SQIVND (reference sequence). V was shortened by 5 bases and J by 0 bases, with 10 bases between the two germline ends. This CDR3 comprises 14 residues. The CDR3 here is CASSQVYLNTEAFF. For the CDR3, the DNA is TGTGCCAGTAGTCAAGTATACTTGAACACTGAAGCTTTCTTT.

This rearrangement joins TRBV3-1 (or the pseudogene TRBV3-2) to TRBJ1-6; the D gene is possibly TRBD1 (5 bases). With 0 bases removed from V and 10 bases from J, the gap between germline ends came to 22 bases. The CDR3 contains 18 residues. The V gene's germline CDR1 is LGHDT and CDR2 YNNKEL (reference sequence). The CDR3 DNA follows: TGTGCCAGCAGCCAAGATCTACCTCTGCGGGACCTAGGATCACCCCTCCACTTT. Residues: CASSQDLPLRDLGSPLHF.

The V gene is TRBV28, the J gene TRBJ2-3; D is unresolved. The germline V gene has CDR1 MDHEN and CDR2 SYDVKM. The V gene lost 2 bases and the J gene lost 1 base, with 19 bases spanning the gap. The CDR3 contains 18 residues. The chain's CDR3 is CASSLHPPALRGTDTQYF. The CDR3 DNA is TGTGCCAGCAGTTTACACCCCCCGGCACTCCGGGGCACAGATACGCAGTATTTT.

The gene calls are TRBV2 and TRBJ2-3; possible D gene TRBD1, 6 bases. Germline CDR1 and CDR2: SNHLY and FYNNEI. The V end was cut by 3 bases, the J end by 2 bases, with 12 bases between. CDR3 size: 15 residues. The CDR3 nucleotides read TGTGCCAGCAGTGACGTGAGGGGGTCCACAGATACGCAGTATTTT. Protein product: CASSDVRGSTDTQYF. Based on the CDR3 plus reference TRBV2 and TRBJ2-3, the full variable domain is EPEVTQTPSHQVTQMGQEVILRCVPISNHLYFYWYRQILGQKVEFLVSFYNNEISEKSEIFDDQFSVERPDGSNFTLKIRSTKLEDSAMYFCASSDVRGSTDTQYFGPGTRLTVL.

The chain recombines TRBV7-9 with TRBJ2-7; tentative D call: TRBD1 (6 bases). The germline V gene has CDR1 SEHNR and CDR2 FQNEAQ (reference sequence). Trimming pared 5 bases from V and 2 bases from J, leaving 13 bases between. The CDR3 totals 14 residues. In nucleotides, the CDR3 is TGTGCCAGCAGCCCAGGACAGACCCCCTACGAGCAGTACGTC. Translating it yields CASSPGQTPYEQYV.

The chain has TRBV3-1 (or the pseudogene TRBV3-2) and TRBJ1-2; TRBD1 aligns across 7 bases. The CDR3 consists of 16 residues. Germline CDR1 and CDR2: LGHDT and YNNKEL (reference sequence). The V gene end was trimmed by 1 base and the J gene end by 0 bases; junction bases not matched to a gene: 5. The CDR3 DNA reads as TGTGCCAGCAGCCAAGGTACCGGGACAGCTAACTATGGCTACACCTTC. Translated, it gives CASSQGTGTANYGYTF.

This clone was picked up one time. The V and J genes are TRBV19 and TRBJ2-1, with D possibly matching TRBD1 (6 bases). CDR1 and CDR2 (germline): LNHDA, SQIVND (reference sequence). The CDR3 loop spans 15 amino acids. Trimming stripped 7 bases from V and 6 bases from J, with 19 bases between. CDR3 coding DNA: TGTGCCAGTAAAAAACAGGGAAATTCGGCCAATGAGCAGTTCTTC. Translating gives CASKKQGNSANEQFF.

The chain is built from TRBV2 and TRBJ2-1; TRBD2 aligns across 8 bases. Per the germline V gene, CDR1 is SNHLY and CDR2 is FYNNEI. V shed 6 bases, J shed 9 bases, and the junction held 13 bases outside the gene matches. The CDR3 runs 15 residues. This CDR3 reads CASRGGRGALSEQFF. The DNA for the CDR3 is TGTGCCAGCAGGGGAGGGCGGGGGGCCCTGAGTGAGCAGTTCTTC.